This is a list of T cell receptor beta chains from one sample in a study of cytomegalovirus exposure and HLA in healthy donors. The repertoire was sequenced with immunoSEQ multiplex PCR; TCRdb's copy has only in-frame clones and lacks some. The repertoire consists of around 110,000 clones, with around 74% occurring once and the leading ten covering about 14%. Sequences were obtained from PBMCs. The receptors here all came from a woman aged 35 to 49 in good health and CMV-seropositive. Both conserved end residues are part of each CDR3. The D gene is left open where the match is weak. A row's size may be missing; if present it is once, few, many or a size class.

J gene | clone size | V gene | D gene | CDR3 protein | CDR3 DNA
TRBJ1-1 | - | TRBV19 | TRBD1 | CASEKGDRVGGKNTEAFF | TGTGCCAGCGAAAAAGGGGACAGGGTAGGAGGGAAGAACACTGAAGCTTTCTTT
TRBJ2-5 | - | TRBV29-1 | TRBD2 | CSVVTSGAGTQYF | TGCAGCGTTGTGACTAGCGGGGCTGGGACCCAGTACTTC
TRBJ2-3 | few | TRBV5-5 | - | CASSLEWGADTQYF | TGTGCCAGCAGCTTGGAGTGGGGGGCAGATACGCAGTATTTT
TRBJ2-7 | - | TRBV30 | - | CAWGPNSHEQYF | TGTGCCTGGGGCCCGAATAGCCACGAGCAGTACTTC
TRBJ2-5 | once | TRBV9 | TRBD2 | CASSSGGRGQETQYF | TGTGCCAGCAGCTCCGGCGGGAGGGGGCAAGAGACCCAGTACTTC
TRBJ2-3 | many | TRBV15 | - | CATSRGRDSTDTQYF | TGTGCCACCAGCAGAGGACGGGATTCCACAGATACGCAGTATTTT
TRBJ1-4 | few | TRBV6-1 | TRBD1 | CASSDNRGYVFF | TGTGCCAGCAGTGACAACAGGGGGTATGTGTTTTTT
TRBJ2-1 | - | TRBV27 | - | CASSGGTAYNEQFF | TGTGCCAGCAGTGGCGGGACGGCTTACAATGAGCAGTTCTTC
TRBJ2-3 | - | TRBV5-1 | - | CASSLHLDTQYF | TGCGCCAGCAGCTTGCATTTAGATACGCAGTATTTT
TRBJ2-3 | - | TRBV6-1 | TRBD1 | CAGGDRGTDTQYF | TGTGCCGGGGGGGACAGGGGCACAGATACGCAGTATTTT
TRBJ2-1 | few | TRBV5-6 | - | CASSYQTRDEQFF | TGTGCCAGCAGCTACCAGACCCGGGATGAGCAGTTCTTC
TRBJ2-1 | - | TRBV7-3 | TRBD2 | CASSLAGGPQGEQFF | TGTGCCAGCAGCTTAGCGGGGGGGCCCCAGGGTGAGCAGTTCTTC
TRBJ2-1 | - | TRBV9 | TRBD1 | CASSVGQGSYNEQFF | TGTGCCAGCAGCGTTGGACAGGGGTCCTACAATGAGCAGTTCTTC
TRBJ1-1 | - | TRBV30 | - | CAWSVRTRTEAFF | TGTGCCTGGAGTGTTAGGACACGGACCGAAGCTTTCTTT
TRBJ1-3 | once | TRBV4-2 | - | CASSQARRGSGNTIYF | TGTGCCAGCAGCCAAGCACGTCGGGGCTCTGGAAACACCATATATTTT
TRBJ2-1 | - | TRBV29-1 | - | CSVVSVNEQFF | TGCAGCGTTGTTAGCGTCAATGAGCAGTTCTTC
TRBJ1-4 | - | TRBV7-2 | TRBD1 | CASSLRQGTNEKLFF | TGTGCCAGCAGCCTTCGACAGGGAACTAATGAAAAACTGTTTTTT
TRBJ2-2 | - | TRBV5-1 | - | CASSLLTDTGELFF | TGCGCCAGCAGCTTGCTGACAGACACCGGGGAGCTGTTTTTT
TRBJ1-5 | - | TRBV5-1 | - | CASSLGTQRGQPQHF | TGCGCCAGCAGCTTGGGCACCCAACGGGGTCAGCCCCAGCATTTT
TRBJ1-2 | - | TRBV6-5 | - | CASSYQGRKLF | TGTGCCAGCAGTTACCAGGGCAGAAAGCTCTTC
TRBJ1-6 | - | TRBV25-1 | - | CASSLYPNEPLHF | TGTGCCAGCAGTCTTTACCCGAATGAGCCCCTCCACTTT
TRBJ2-5 | - | TRBV14 | TRBD2 | CASSQGGLAGGTQETQYF | TGTGCCAGCAGCCAAGGAGGGCTAGCGGGGGGAACTCAAGAGACCCAGTACTTC
TRBJ2-5 | - | TRBV5-6 | - | CASSEITGREETQYF | TGTGCCAGCAGCGAAATAACAGGGCGGGAGGAGACCCAGTACTTC
TRBJ1-1 | - | TRBV2 | - | CASSETGRGTEAFF | TGTGCCAGCAGTGAAACAGGGAGGGGCACTGAAGCTTTCTTT
TRBJ2-5 | - | TRBV9 | TRBD2 | CASSVGGTKGSGTSGRKETQYF | TGTGCCAGCAGCGTAGGGGGCACAAAGGGATCCGGGACTAGCGGAAGAAAAGAGACCCAGTACTTC
TRBJ1-2 | - | TRBV11-2 | - | CASRRTGLKGYTF | TGTGCCAGCCGACGAACAGGCCTGAAGGGCTACACCTTC
TRBJ1-1 | - | TRBV7-8 | TRBD1 | CASSMTGADTEAFF | TGTGCCAGCAGCATGACAGGGGCAGACACTGAAGCTTTCTTT
TRBJ1-2 | - | TRBV6-1 | - | CASSDGQAGHGYTF | TGTGCCAGCAGTGATGGCCAGGCGGGTCACGGCTACACCTTC
TRBJ2-5 | once | TRBV11-3 | TRBD2 | CASSLGLAGDYRETQYF | TGTGCCAGCAGCTTAGGCCTAGCGGGGGACTACCGGGAGACCCAGTACTTC
TRBJ2-1 | - | TRBV6-5 | - | CASSYSQGSHNEQFF | TGTGCCAGCAGTTACTCGCAGGGGTCCCACAATGAGCAGTTCTTC
TRBJ1-2 | few | TRBV19 | TRBD1 | CASSDRGGSFNYGYTF | TGTGCCAGTAGCGACAGGGGGGGATCTTTTAACTATGGCTACACCTTC
TRBJ1-4 | - | TRBV2 | - | CASRTGGAWNEKLFF | TGTGCCAGCAGGACAGGAGGAGCGTGGAATGAAAAACTGTTTTTT
TRBJ1-2 | - | TRBV9 | TRBD1 | CASSPHRGDGYTF | TGTGCCAGCAGCCCCCACAGGGGGGATGGCTACACCTTC
TRBJ2-2 | - | TRBV15 | TRBD2 | CATSITSGNTGELFF | TGTGCCACCAGCATTACTAGCGGAAACACCGGGGAGCTGTTTTTT
TRBJ2-3 | - | TRBV4-1 | TRBD2 | CASSRGTSGGLNTQYF | TGCGCCAGCAGCCGAGGGACTAGCGGGGGGTTGAATACGCAGTATTTT
TRBJ1-5 | - | TRBV6-1 | - | CASSRDLGQPQHF | TGTGCCAGCTCCCGGGATCTTGGACAGCCCCAGCATTTT
TRBJ2-7 | - | TRBV7-9 | TRBD1 | CASQGTGGYEQYF | TGTGCCAGTCAAGGGACAGGGGGCTACGAGCAGTACTTC
TRBJ1-5 | - | TRBV19 | - | CASSESVYQPQHF | TGTGCCAGTAGTGAATCAGTTTATCAGCCCCAGCATTTT
TRBJ2-5 | - | TRBV7-2 | - | CASSFLAGTQETQYF | TGTGCCAGCAGCTTCTTGGCGGGGACGCAAGAGACCCAGTACTTC
TRBJ2-7 | - | TRBV27 | TRBD1 | CASSWDRGYEQYF | TGTGCCAGCAGTTGGGACAGGGGGTACGAGCAGTACTTC
TRBJ2-2 | - | TRBV6-1 | - | CASSERQGITGELFF | TGTGCCAGCAGTGAAAGGCAGGGGATCACCGGGGAGCTGTTTTTT
TRBJ2-3 | - | TRBV6-1 | - | CASSAGTVVTDTQYF | TGTGCCAGCAGCGCGGGGACGGTAGTAACAGATACGCAGTATTTT
TRBJ1-5 | - | TRBV30 | - | CAWSLGSNQPQHF | TGTGCCTGGAGTCTCGGGAGCAATCAGCCCCAGCATTTT
TRBJ2-3 | few | TRBV15 | TRBD1 | CATSSSPPGQGTDTQYF | TGTGCCACCAGCAGCTCACCTCCGGGACAGGGCACAGATACGCAGTATTTT
TRBJ2-7 | - | TRBV5-1 | TRBD2 | CASSFSSGGLQQYF | TGCGCCAGCAGCTTTTCTAGCGGGGGGCTTCAGCAGTACTTC
TRBJ2-7 | - | TRBV7-2 | - | CASSLGQGDYEQYF | TGTGCCAGCAGCTTAGGTCAGGGCGACTACGAGCAGTACTTC
TRBJ2-2 | - | TRBV4-2 | TRBD2 | CASSVMSGGATGELFF | TGTGCCAGCAGCGTTATGAGCGGGGGGGCGACCGGGGAGCTGTTTTTT